A single T cell receptor (beta chain) is shown here with its context. The source of the sample is a study of cytomegalovirus exposure and HLA in healthy donors. The CDR3 length is 19 residues. Looked up from germline, CDR1 is SGHNT and CDR2 is YENEEA. Deletions cut 1 base from V and 3 bases from J, with 24 bases between. PCR primers comprised 60 Vbeta and 13 Jbeta primers. Measured with immunoSEQ multiplex PCR; TCRdb has only the in-frame clones, and not every one. The table shows some 110,000 clones, with around 80% occurring only once. The rearrangement links TRBV11-3 to TRBJ1-1; no firm D call. Sequenced material: PBMCs. The sequence derives from a woman aged 45 to 65 in good health and CMV-seropositive. The CDR3 loop is CASSLGHLDNREEDTEAFF. In DNA form, the CDR3 reads TGTGCCAGCAGCTTAGGGCATTTAGATAATCGGGAAGAGGACACTGAAGCTTTCTTT.